One and the same sample provided the 30 T cell receptor beta chains below, sequenced in a study of blood T cell repertoires in COVID-19. Assay: immunoSEQ multiplex PCR; the TCRdb copy retains only in-frame clones and omits some. The sample records about 220,000 clones, over 75% being singletons. Sequences were obtained from peripheral blood. Every receptor here comes from a woman aged 70-85 years with COVID-19, enrolled during active disease.

The chain couples TRBV5-1 to TRBJ2-7; 11 bases line up with TRBD1. Unmatched junction bases numbered 2, after V lost 4 bases and J lost 5 bases. CDR3 length equals 13 residues. The germline V gene encodes CDR1 SGHRS and CDR2 YFSETQ. CDR3 sequence: CASSRGQGDEQYF. DNA for the CDR3: TGCGCCAGCAGCAGGGGACAGGGGGACGAGCAGTACTTC.

The chain has TRBV10-3 and TRBJ1-1; a possible D gene is TRBD1 (6 bases). From germline, CDR1 is ENHRY and CDR2 SYGVKD. V lost 7 bases to trimming and J lost 4 bases, with 16 bases between them. The CDR3 runs 14 residues. The CDR3 protein is CAIKPPGAITEAFF. The CDR3 DNA follows: TGTGCCATCAAGCCCCCAGGGGCGATCACTGAAGCTTTCTTT.

V gene TRBV5-6 combines with J gene TRBJ1-1, with 9 bases lining up with TRBD1. The CDR3 is made up of 14 amino acids. Germline CDR1 SGHDT, CDR2 YYEEEE. V shed 9 bases and J 3 bases; nucleotides not matched to a gene: 9. This chain's CDR3 is CATQHRGLYTEAFF. CDR3 coding DNA: TGTGCCACCCAACACAGGGGGCTGTACACTGAAGCTTTCTTT.

The chain combines TRBV10-3 with TRBJ2-3; the D gene is possibly TRBD2 (5 bases). Germline V gene data show CDR1 as ENHRY and CDR2 as SYGVKD. Trimming took off 0 bases at V and 2 bases at J, with 9 bases between the two ends. The CDR3 consists of 15 residues. This CDR3 reads CAISESDSITDTQYF. The CDR3 region has the DNA TGTGCCATCAGTGAGTCGGACTCTATCACAGATACGCAGTATTTT.

The V and J genes are TRBV7-3 and TRBJ2-1, with D uncertain. CDR1 and CDR2 from the germline V gene are SGHTA and FQGTGA. With 5 bases removed from V and 9 bases from J, the gap between germline ends came to 14 bases. This CDR3 comprises 13 residues. In DNA form, the CDR3 reads TGTGCCAGCAGCCCCCATGTTAAGAGTGAGCAGTTCTTC. Protein: CASSPHVKSEQFF.

This chain joins TRBV12-5 and TRBJ2-1; D ambiguous. The CDR3 extends over 11 amino acids. Germline CDR1 reads LGHNT; CDR2 reads FRNRAP. With 0 bases removed from V and 10 bases from J, the gap between germline ends came to 4 bases. CDR3 DNA: TGTGCTAGTGGTTTGGTACACGAGCAGTTCTTC. Translation gives CASGLVHEQFF.

The chain recombines TRBV7-2 with TRBJ2-3; 13 bases match TRBD2. This CDR3 is 16 amino acids long. The germline V gene encodes CDR1 SGHTA and CDR2 FQGNSA. With V trimmed by 5 bases and J by 6 bases, 8 bases remained unmatched. The CDR3 protein is CASSLLAGGPRDTQYF. The CDR3 region has the DNA TGTGCCAGCAGCCTACTAGCGGGGGGGCCCAGGGATACGCAGTATTTT.

The sample holds one count of this clone. The chain employs TRBV11-3 and TRBJ1-2; D perhaps matches TRBD1 (5 bases). The CDR3 runs to 12 residues. The germline V gene encodes CDR1 SGHNT and CDR2 YENEEA. Trimming took off 5 bases at V and 7 bases at J, with 11 bases between the two ends. CDR3 amino acids: CASSAGVGGYTF. CDR3 sequence (DNA): TGTGCCAGCAGCGCGGGGGTGGGTGGCTACACCTTC.

Here the CDR3 reads CASSPSYEQYF. The CDR3 DNA sequence: TGTGCCAGCAGCCCTAGCTACGAGCAGTACTTC. The chain is built from TRBV7-8 and TRBJ2-7; D gene uncertain. V gave up 5 bases and J gave up 3 bases, with 5 bases separating them. The CDR3 extends over 11 amino acids. Per the germline V gene, CDR1 is SGHVS and CDR2 is FQNEAQ.

The chain uses TRBV5-1 and TRBJ2-3; D is unresolved. Germline V gene sequence: CDR1 SGHRS, CDR2 YFSETQ. This CDR3 spans 15 amino acids. V gave up 5 bases and J gave up 4 bases, with 17 bases separating them. For the CDR3, the DNA is TGCGCCAGCAGATCTGACTCCAGCCTGTCAGATACGCAGTATTTT. Translation gives CASRSDSSLSDTQYF.

DNA of the CDR3: TGTGCCAGCAGCTCGGGGGCGGGAGCCCAAAACACTGAAGCTTTCTTT. Residues: CASSSGAGAQNTEAFF. The rearrangement uses TRBV5-6 and TRBJ1-1; TRBD1 is a possible D gene (6 bases). Trimming removed 3 bases at V and 2 bases at J, with 17 bases between. The length of the CDR3 is 16 residues. Germline lookup yields CDR1 SGHDT and CDR2 YYEEEE.

There are a few counts of this clone. The chain recombines TRBV4-1 with TRBJ1-2; 9 positions agree with TRBD1. V lost 3 bases and J lost 4; bases outside the gene matches: 12. CDR1 is MGHRA and CDR2 is YSYEKL in the germline V gene. The CDR3 runs 17 residues. CDR3 residues: CASSHDGRQGVSYGYTF. The CDR3 region has the DNA TGCGCCAGCAGCCACGACGGTCGACAGGGGGTGAGCTATGGCTACACCTTC.

The rearrangement uses TRBV19 and TRBJ1-2; 7 bases are shared with TRBD1. J gave up 5 bases and V 4 bases, and 16 bases lay outside the gene matches. The V gene's germline CDR1 is LNHDA and CDR2 SQIVND (reference sequence). This CDR3 is 17 amino acids long. The chain's CDR3 is CASSTLGQDRSIYGYTF. As DNA, the CDR3 is TGTGCCAGTAGTACCCTCGGACAGGACAGATCTATTTATGGCTACACCTTC.

This chain connects TRBV10-3 to TRBJ2-1; unclear D gene. CDR1 is ENHRY and CDR2 is SYGVKD in the germline V gene. V lost 3 bases to trimming and J lost 3 bases, with 3 bases between them. The CDR3 has 12 residues. The CDR3: CAISDSYNEQFF. The CDR3 DNA reads as TGTGCCATCAGTGACAGCTACAATGAGCAGTTCTTC.

This CDR3 reads CASSKGAPPIPFRGSSYNSPLHF. CDR3 sequence (DNA): TGTGCCAGCAGCAAAGGGGCCCCGCCTATACCTTTCAGGGGTAGCTCCTATAATTCACCCCTCCACTTT. The chain uses TRBV21-1 and TRBJ1-6; the D call of TRBD1 is as the table states it, not checked on the DNA. TRBV21-1 is marked as a pseudogene. The CDR3 sequence is 23 residues long.

The CDR3 here is CASRSTPYQETQYF. For the CDR3, the DNA is TGTGCCAGCAGGTCGACACCTTACCAAGAGACCCAGTACTTC. The chain carries TRBV6-5 and TRBJ2-5; no reliable D call. The V end lost 6 bases, the J end lost 0 bases, and 11 bases lay between the germline ends. From germline, CDR1 is MNHEY and CDR2 SVGAGI. The CDR3 is made up of 14 amino acids.

The chain has TRBV27 and TRBJ2-3, with TRBD2 matching over 13 bases. Trimming took 6 bases from V and 4 from J; bases not matched to a gene: 7. The germline CDR1 and CDR2 sequences are MNHEY and SMNVEV (reference sequence). This CDR3 is 16 amino acids long. This CDR3 reads CASRPRLAGGADTQYF. The CDR3 DNA follows: TGTGCCAGCAGACCTCGACTAGCGGGAGGAGCAGATACGCAGTATTTT.

The V call is TRBV7-3, the J call TRBJ1-1, with 8 bases that match TRBD1. Trimming cost V 5 bases and J 0 bases; bases outside gene matches: 2. This CDR3 region has 14 residues. The germline gives CDR1 SGHTA, CDR2 FQGTGA. Written as DNA, the CDR3 is TGTGCCAGCAGCCCACAGGGGGTGAACACTGAAGCTTTCTTT. It is translated as CASSPQGVNTEAFF.

V usage is TRBV19 and J usage is TRBJ1-2; no firm D call. V was shortened by 1 base and J by 4 bases, with 7 bases between the two germline ends. Per germline, CDR1 LNHDA and CDR2 SQIVND (reference sequence). This CDR3 contains 13 residues. The DNA of the CDR3 is TGTGCCAGTAGTATAGGGGCAGCCTATGGCTACACCTTC. Translation gives CASSIGAAYGYTF.

The V and J genes are TRBV30 and TRBJ1-5; D is unclear. This CDR3 comprises 14 residues. Per the germline V gene, CDR1 is GTSNPN and CDR2 is SVGIG (reference sequence). The V and J ends lost 0 bases and 4 bases respectively, with 10 bases between them. The CDR3 here is CAWSVRTGNQPQHF. The CDR3 nucleotides read TGTGCCTGGAGTGTCAGGACGGGGAATCAGCCCCAGCATTTT.

The sample holds a few counts of this clone. This sequence joins TRBV7-9 and TRBJ2-2; 8 bases align to TRBD1. V shed 5 bases, J shed 7 bases, and the junction held 6 bases outside the gene matches. Germline CDR1 and CDR2: SEHNR and FQNEAQ (reference sequence). The CDR3 has 14 residues. For the CDR3, the DNA is TGTGCCAGCAGCCCGGACAGGGAAGGCGGGGAGCTGTTTTTT. Protein: CASSPDREGGELFF. Filled out from reference TRBV7-9 and TRBJ2-2, the complete variable domain reads DTGVSQNPRHKITKRGQNVTFRCDPISEHNRLYWYRQTLGQGPEFLTYFQNEAQLEKSRLLSDRFSAERPKGSFSTLEIQRTEQGDSAMYLCASSPDREGGELFFGEGSRLTVL.

CDR3 sequence reads: CASSAGRGERGTDTQYF. The DNA for the CDR3 is TGTGCCAGCAGCGCGGGACGTGGGGAGCGGGGCACAGATACGCAGTATTTT. The V and J genes are TRBV9 and TRBJ2-3, with a tentative D call TRBD2 (6 bases). The CDR3 sequence is 17 residues long. V was pared by 3 bases and J by 1 base, with 18 bases between. Germline V gene data show CDR1 as SGDLS and CDR2 as YYNGEE. Variable domain in full (rest from reference TRBV9 and TRBJ2-3): DSGVTQTPKHLITATGQRVTLRCSPRSGDLSVYWYQQSLDQGLQFLIQYYNGEERAKGNILERFSAQQFPDLHSELNLSSLELGDSALYFCASSAGRGERGTDTQYFGPGTRLTVL.

The chain couples TRBV3-1 (or the pseudogene TRBV3-2) to TRBJ1-4, with a possible D match to TRBD1 (6 bases). Per the germline V gene, CDR1 is LGHDT and CDR2 is YNNKEL (reference sequence). V lost 8 bases and J lost 9, with 16 bases in between. The CDR3 is made up of 13 amino acids. CDR3 sequence reads: CASSYGQPQKLFF. CDR3 in DNA: TGTGCCAGCTCCTATGGACAGCCCCAAAAACTGTTTTTT.

This clone has a handful of counts. The genes are TRBV7-9 and TRBJ1-5; D is uncertain. CDR3 length: 15 amino acids. In germline, CDR1 is SEHNR, CDR2 FQNEAQ (reference sequence). Between the trimmed V and J ends, which lost 2 bases and 0 bases, there was a span of 8 bases. CDR3 region: CASSLNDYSNQPQHF. The CDR3 DNA is TGTGCCAGCAGCTTAAACGACTATAGCAATCAGCCCCAGCATTTT.

The chain recombines TRBV23-1 with TRBJ1-2; 11 bases map to TRBD1. TRBV23-1 is an ORF, and what it does is uncertain. V was pared by 4 bases and J by 6 bases, with 4 bases of the junction left unmatched. The CDR3 contains 14 residues. The DNA of the CDR3 is TGCGCCAGCAGTCTAGGGACAGGGGGACATGGCTACACCTTC. Protein product: CASSLGTGGHGYTF.

This clone showed up just a few times. The chain has TRBV6-6 and TRBJ2-5; weak D call: TRBD2 (7 bases). Germline CDR1 and CDR2: MNHNY and SVGAGI (reference sequence). V was trimmed by 5 bases and J by 5 bases, leaving 24 bases between them. The CDR3 is 17 amino acids. The CDR3 region is CASSQREGGLKMETQYF. The CDR3 DNA reads as TGTGCCAGCAGTCAAAGGGAGGGGGGGCTGAAAATGGAGACCCAGTACTTC.

This chain joins TRBV19 and TRBJ1-1; D uncertain. This CDR3 spans 13 amino acids. Germline V gene lookup returns CDR1 LNHDA and CDR2 SQIVND (reference sequence). V was cut by 3 bases and J by 7 bases, with 12 bases left in between. For the CDR3, the DNA is TGTGCCAGTAGTATTTCGCGGGAAATTGAAGCTTTCTTT. This translates into CASSISREIEAFF. Variable domain in full (rest from reference TRBV19 and TRBJ1-1): DGGITQSPKYLFRKEGQNVTLSCEQNLNHDAMYWYRQDPGQGLRLIYYSQIVNDFQKGDIAEGYSVSREKKESFPLTVTSAQKNPTAFYLCASSISREIEAFFGQGTRLTVV.

This clone occurred once. Written as DNA, the CDR3 is TGTGCCAGCAGCGTTGGACTGGACAGGGCAGAGACCCAGTACTTC. It translates to CASSVGLDRAETQYF. V usage is TRBV9 and J usage is TRBJ2-5; TRBD1 agrees at 8 bases. CDR1 and CDR2 (germline): SGDLS, YYNGEE. The V gene end was trimmed by 2 bases and the J gene end by 4 bases; junction bases not matched to a gene: 7. The CDR3 totals 15 residues. Supplemented by reference TRBV9 and TRBJ2-5, the full variable domain reads DSGVTQTPKHLITATGQRVTLRCSPRSGDLSVYWYQQSLDQGLQFLIQYYNGEERAKGNILERFSAQQFPDLHSELNLSSLELGDSALYFCASSVGLDRAETQYFGPGTRLLVL.

In this sample, this clone turned up once. The V call is TRBV15, the J call TRBJ2-5; the D gene is possibly TRBD2 (6 bases). The CDR3 is 13 residues long. Trimming left V 8 bases short and J 5 bases short, with 15 bases between. Germline loops: CDR1 LNHNV, CDR2 YYDKDF (reference sequence). DNA for the CDR3: TGTGCCACCGGGAGGAGTTTGACGGAGACCCAGTACTTC. Protein: CATGRSLTETQYF.

The chain recombines TRBV4-2 with TRBJ1-3, with D possibly matching TRBD1 (5 bases). CDR3 length: 20 residues. V was cut by 4 bases and J by 0 bases, with 25 bases left in between. Germline values: CDR1 LGHNA, CDR2 YNFKEQ. CDR3 residues: CASSLPADVWGDLSGNTIYF. The CDR3 DNA reads TGTGCCAGCAGCCTCCCCGCGGACGTCTGGGGGGATCTCTCTGGAAACACCATATATTTT.